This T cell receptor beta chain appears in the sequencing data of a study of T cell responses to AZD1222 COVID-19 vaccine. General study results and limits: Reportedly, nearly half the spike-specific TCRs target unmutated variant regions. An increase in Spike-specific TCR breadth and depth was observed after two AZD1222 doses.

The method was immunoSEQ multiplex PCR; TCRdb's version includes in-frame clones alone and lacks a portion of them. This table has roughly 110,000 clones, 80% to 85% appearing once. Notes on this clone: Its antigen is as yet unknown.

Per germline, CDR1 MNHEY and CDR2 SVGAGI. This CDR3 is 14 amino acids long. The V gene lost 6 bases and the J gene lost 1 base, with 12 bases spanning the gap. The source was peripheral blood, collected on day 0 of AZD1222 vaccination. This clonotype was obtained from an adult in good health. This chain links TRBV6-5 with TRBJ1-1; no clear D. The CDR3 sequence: CASSSTRKNTEAFF. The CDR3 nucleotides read TGTGCCAGCAGCTCGACAAGGAAGAACACTGAAGCTTTCTTT.